Each of the 23 T cell receptor beta chains below was sequenced from the same sample in a study of cytomegalovirus exposure and HLA in healthy donors. A multiplex PCR was run with 60 Vbeta primers and 13 Jbeta primers. TCRdb keeps only in-frame clones here, not all; method: immunoSEQ multiplex PCR. Of 310,000 or so clones listed, 80% to 90% are singletons. The sample taken for sequencing was PBMCs. These receptor sequences come from a woman between 18 and 30 years old in good health and CMV-seronegative.

The chain joins TRBV11-2 to TRBJ1-2; D is unresolved. V lost 5 bases to trimming and J lost 8 bases, with 15 bases between them. This CDR3 comprises 13 residues. The V gene's germline CDR1 is SGHAT and CDR2 FQNNGV. CDR3 coding DNA: TGTGCCAGCAGCCCAGGTGTTAATGTGGGCTACACCTTC. Translating it yields CASSPGVNVGYTF.

The rearrangement joins TRBV28 to TRBJ2-1, with 10 bases matching TRBD1. The CDR3 has 15 amino acids. Germline CDR1 is MDHEN and CDR2 is SYDVKM. The V segment lost 5 bases and the J segment 9 bases; nucleotides outside the gene matches: 10. DNA for the CDR3: TGTGCCAGCAGTCTCGCCGGGACAGGGGCTGTTGAGCAGTTCTTC. Its protein is CASSLAGTGAVEQFF.

V is TRBV6-5 and J is TRBJ2-3, with 9 bases identical to TRBD1. V dropped 10 bases and J dropped 7; count of bases not matched to a gene: 15. The germline CDR1 and CDR2 sequences are MNHEY and SVGAGI. This CDR3 is built from 15 residues. The CDR3 DNA reads as TGTGCCACCCAAACATGGGACAGGGTACAACATACGCAGTATTTT. Its protein is CATQTWDRVQHTQYF.

The chain combines TRBV5-1 with TRBJ2-7, with 10 bases fitting TRBD1. V dropped 5 bases and J dropped 2; count of bases not matched to a gene: 4. The CDR3 runs to 14 residues. Germline CDR1 SGHRS, CDR2 YFSETQ. The CDR3: CASREGTGAYEQYF. The CDR3 DNA reads TGCGCCAGCAGGGAGGGGACAGGGGCCTACGAGCAGTACTTC.

About this clone: A read error may produce the germline difference seen at one junction end. The chain combines TRBV7-9 with TRBJ1-6, with unresolved D. The CDR3 is 12 residues long. Germline CDR1 SEHNR, CDR2 FQNEAQ (reference sequence). The CDR3 sequence is CSSSGVDSPLHF. The CDR3 nucleotides are TGTTCCAGCAGCGGAGTGGATTCACCCCTCCACTTT.

The chain uses TRBV5-4 and TRBJ2-7; TRBD2 is a possible D gene (6 bases). Germline CDR1 SGHNT, CDR2 YYREEE (reference sequence). Trimming took 5 bases from V and 1 from J, leaving 13 bases between them. This CDR3 is built from 14 residues. CDR3 protein: CASRAGLQSYEQYF. CDR3 nucleotide sequence: TGTGCCAGCAGGGCGGGACTCCAGTCCTACGAGCAGTACTTC.

For this clone: Distinct nucleotide sequences in the sample also encode this CDR3. This chain uses TRBV15 with TRBJ1-2; TRBD1 might be the D (6 bases). V gave up 4 bases and J gave up 2 bases, with 20 bases separating them. The germline gives CDR1 LNHNV, CDR2 YYDKDF (reference sequence). The CDR3 is 17 amino acids. The CDR3 here is CATSTLLRTVENYGYTF. CDR3 DNA: TGTGCCACCAGCACACTACTTCGGACAGTCGAAAACTATGGCTACACCTTC. Together with reference TRBV15 and TRBJ1-2, the CDR3 gives the full variable domain: DAMVIQNPRYQVTQFGKPVTLSCSQTLNHNVMYWYQQKSSQAPKLLFHYYDKDFNNEADTPDNFQSRRPNTSFCFLDIRSPGLGDTAMYLCATSTLLRTVENYGYTFGSGTRLTVV.

J is TRBJ2-7 and V is TRBV29-1; D is possibly TRBD2 (7 bases). CDR1 is SQVTM, CDR2 ANQGSEA, per germline. The CDR3 covers 15 residues. V lost 4 bases and J lost 0, with 16 bases in between. The CDR3 here is CSVGAAGGPSYEQYF. As DNA, the CDR3 is TGCAGCGTTGGAGCCGCCGGGGGGCCCTCCTACGAGCAGTACTTC.

The genes are TRBV19 and TRBJ1-1; D perhaps matches TRBD1 (5 bases). Per germline, CDR1 LNHDA and CDR2 SQIVND (reference sequence). The CDR3 length is 14 residues. V lost 7 bases and J 3 bases, leaving 15 bases between the germline ends. CDR3 nucleotides: TGTGCCAGTACCGAATCTGCGGGGGACACTGAAGCTTTCTTT. Amino acid sequence: CASTESAGDTEAFF.

The chain has TRBV15 and TRBJ2-7; tentatively, D is TRBD1 (6 bases). V was cut by 5 bases and J by 2 bases, with 10 bases left in between. The CDR3 contains 13 residues. Germline CDR1 is LNHNV and CDR2 is YYDKDF (reference sequence). The CDR3 DNA follows: TGTGCCACCAGCCAGGGGACCACCTACGAGCAGTACTTC. It translates to CATSQGTTYEQYF.

As for this clone: Other DNA sequences within the sample encode an identical CDR3. The V call is TRBV5-1, the J call TRBJ2-2; 8 nucleotides line up with TRBD1. V lost 0 bases and J lost 6; bases outside the gene matches: 1. In germline, CDR1 is SGHRS, CDR2 YFSETQ. The CDR3 runs to 14 residues. The CDR3 DNA follows: TGCGCCAGCAGCTTGGCAGGGGGCGCCGGGGAGCTGTTTTTT. It yields the protein CASSLAGGAGELFF.

This chain connects TRBV10-3 to TRBJ1-6; D call uncertain. The CDR3 is 14 residues long. V lost 0 bases and J 9 bases, leaving 9 bases between the germline ends. The germline CDR1 and CDR2 sequences are ENHRY and SYGVKD. The CDR3 DNA sequence: TGTGCCATCAGTGAGTCGACGGGTGGTTCACCCCTCCACTTT. Amino acid sequence: CAISESTGGSPLHF.

This rearrangement joins TRBV7-9 to TRBJ2-5; TRBD2 agrees at 14 bases. CDR1 is SEHNR, CDR2 FQNEAQ, per germline (reference sequence). V was clipped by 1 base and J by 1 base; unmatched bases: 5. The length of the CDR3 is 18 residues. CDR3 DNA sequence: TGTGCCAGCAGCTTAGTGTTGACTAGCGGGGGGGGCCAAGAGACCCAGTACTTC. Its protein product is CASSLVLTSGGGQETQYF.

V usage is TRBV5-1 and J usage is TRBJ1-1; TRBD1 agrees at 10 bases. Germline CDR1 and CDR2: SGHRS and YFSETQ. This CDR3 is 15 amino acids long. Germline trimming cut 2 bases from V and 1 base from J; bases unmatched to any gene: 2. CDR3 amino acids: CASSLRTGGNTEAFF. The CDR3 nucleotides are TGCGCCAGCAGCTTACGGACAGGGGGGAACACTGAAGCTTTCTTT.

The genes are TRBV9 and TRBJ2-1; D perhaps matches TRBD2 (5 bases). Germline V CDR1 and CDR2: SGDLS, YYNGEE. The CDR3 has 17 residues. Trimming cost V 3 bases and J 2 bases, with 18 bases left between them. The CDR3 nucleotides are TGTGCCAGCAGCGCTGCCCCGGGAAGCAAACCCTACAATGAGCAGTTCTTC. Amino acids: CASSAAPGSKPYNEQFF.

The CDR3 loop reads CASSLGQGWYNEQFF. Here the CDR3 DNA reads TGCGCCAGCAGCCTGGGACAGGGGTGGTACAATGAGCAGTTCTTC. This rearrangement joins TRBV5-1 to TRBJ2-1; TRBD1 aligns across 10 bases. V gave up 4 bases and J gave up 4 bases; unmatched junction bases: 5. This CDR3 spans 15 amino acids. Per germline, CDR1 SGHRS and CDR2 YFSETQ.

There are a few counts of this clone. The chain combines TRBV30 with TRBJ2-4, with D unresolved. Germline V lookup: CDR1 GTSNPN, CDR2 SVGIG (reference sequence). The CDR3 is 15 amino acids. The ends were cut back, 2 bases at V and 5 bases at J, with 16 bases in the middle. CDR3 coding DNA: TGTGCCTGGAGTCCGCCTCGAGGAATCCAAAACATTCAGTACTTC. The encoded protein is CAWSPPRGIQNIQYF.

The chain employs TRBV2 and TRBJ2-2, with D possibly TRBD2 on 5 matching bases. This CDR3 contains 14 residues. The V gene lost 6 bases and the J gene lost 1 base, with 9 bases spanning the gap. Per germline, CDR1 SNHLY and CDR2 FYNNEI. Here the CDR3 DNA reads TGTGCCAGCAGGGCACTAGGGAACACCGGGGAGCTGTTTTTT. It encodes CASRALGNTGELFF.

Points on this clone: Other DNA sequences from this sample encode an identical CDR3 as well. The chain recombines TRBV15 with TRBJ1-2; D is possibly TRBD1 (5 bases). The germline V gene has CDR1 LNHNV and CDR2 YYDKDF (reference sequence). Trimming removed 3 bases from V and 8 bases from J, with 22 bases in between. This CDR3 region has 16 residues. The DNA of the CDR3 is TGTGCCACCAGCAGCCGCGCGGGGGACGGGCCTGAAGGCTACACCTTC. Amino acid sequence: CATSSRAGDGPEGYTF.

The V and J genes are TRBV5-1 and TRBJ1-3; 9 bases agree with TRBD1. The J call is uncertain, as TRBJ2-2 better fits the DNA end. The CDR3 has 16 amino acids. Germline V gene lookup returns CDR1 SGHRS and CDR2 YFSETQ. The CDR3 coding sequence is TGCGCCAGCAGCTTGGGGACAGGGGTGAACACCGGGGAGCTGTTTTTT. It codes for CASSLGTGVNTGELFF.

The J gene is TRBJ2-5, the V gene TRBV27, with TRBD2 matching 8 bases. Germline V gene lookup returns CDR1 MNHEY and CDR2 SMNVEV (reference sequence). V was clipped by 8 bases and J by 5 bases; unmatched bases: 16. The CDR3 is 16 amino acids. The CDR3 region is CASSGSLAAAGETQYF. The DNA for the CDR3 is TGTGCCAGCTCGGGATCACTAGCGGCCGCAGGGGAGACCCAGTACTTC.

The chain is built from TRBV7-9 and TRBJ2-5, with D uncertain. Trimming shortened V by 7 bases and J by 2 bases, and 14 bases separated the two germline ends. Germline CDR1 reads SEHNR; CDR2 reads FQNEAQ (reference sequence). The CDR3 length is 14 residues. The CDR3 sequence: CASNPSRRQETQYF. CDR3 coding DNA: TGTGCCAGCAACCCGTCCCGCAGACAAGAGACCCAGTACTTC.

The V gene is TRBV9, the J gene TRBJ1-1; 7 bases agree with TRBD1. V lost 3 bases, J lost 1 base, and 3 bases stayed unmatched. The germline V gene encodes CDR1 SGDLS and CDR2 YYNGEE. This CDR3 spans 14 amino acids. The CDR3 nucleotides are TGTGCCAGCAGCGCCGACAGGGAGAACACTGAAGCTTTCTTT. It encodes CASSADRENTEAFF.